Included here is one TCR beta chain sequence, with context. The antigen remains undetermined. The CDR3 has 11 amino acids. With 3 bases removed from V and 8 bases from J, the gap between germline ends came to 10 bases. Germline CDR1 reads GTSNPN; CDR2 reads SVGIG (reference sequence). Here immunoSEQ multiplex PCR was the method, and the copy in TCRdb shows in-frame clones only, minus some. The table includes around 130,000 clones, approximately 91% detected once. The sample comes from a study of T cell responses to AZD1222 COVID-19 vaccine. Study results and limitations: Spike-specific TCR breadth and depth went up after people got two AZD1222 doses. Nearly half of spike-specific TCRs reportedly target unmutated variant regions.

The sample was peripheral blood, taken 28 days after the second AZD1222 dose. This chain uses TRBV30 with TRBJ1-2; the D is unclear. The TCR originated in an adult who received the AZD1222 COVID-19 vaccine. The CDR3 bases are TGTGCCTGGAGAGTCGGGAGCGGCTACACCTTC. Translated, it gives CAWRVGSGYTF.